The rows below give T cell receptor beta chains drawn from one sample of a study of blood T cell repertoires in COVID-19. Method: immunoSEQ multiplex PCR; TCRdb's copy keeps in-frame clones and lacks some. The repertoire holds some 200,000 clones, with 70% to 90% as singletons. The specimen was peripheral blood. Receptor source: an older woman with COVID-19, enrolled during active disease. The CDR3 runs from the conserved cysteine through the conserved F or W. D genes are given only for firm matches. The size field is filled for only some rows; it gives once, few, many or a size class.

v_call: TRBV6-5
d_call: TRBD2
j_call: TRBJ2-7
clone_size: once
cdr3_aa: CASSPSGGVQYEQYF
cdr3_nt: TGTGCCAGCTCCCCCAGCGGGGGAGTCCAGTACGAGCAGTACTTC

v_call: TRBV7-3
d_call: -
j_call: TRBJ1-4
clone_size: once
cdr3_aa: CASSSSGGSNEKLFF
cdr3_nt: TGTGCCAGCAGCTCCAGTGGGGGCTCTAATGAAAAACTGTTTTTT

v_call: TRBV6-6
d_call: TRBD1
j_call: TRBJ1-2
clone_size: -
cdr3_aa: CASSGQGGHGYTF
cdr3_nt: TGTGCCAGCAGCGGACAGGGAGGGCATGGCTACACCTTC

v_call: TRBV7-9
d_call: TRBD2
j_call: TRBJ2-1
clone_size: -
cdr3_aa: CASSLGAGGPYNEQFF
cdr3_nt: TGTGCCAGCAGCTTAGGTGCGGGAGGGCCTTACAATGAGCAGTTCTTC

v_call: TRBV7-2
d_call: -
j_call: TRBJ1-3
clone_size: -
cdr3_aa: CASSLVGREAGNTIYF
cdr3_nt: TGTGCCAGCAGCTTAGTCGGCAGGGAGGCTGGAAACACCATATATTTT

v_call: TRBV6-6
d_call: TRBD2
j_call: TRBJ2-2
clone_size: -
cdr3_aa: CASRGLAGNTGELFF
cdr3_nt: TGTGCCAGCAGAGGACTAGCGGGCAACACCGGGGAGCTGTTTTTT

v_call: TRBV7-9
d_call: TRBD1
j_call: TRBJ2-1
clone_size: -
cdr3_aa: CASSPGQGRHEQFF
cdr3_nt: TGTGCCAGCAGCCCGGGACAGGGTCGGCATGAGCAGTTCTTC

v_call: TRBV10-3
d_call: TRBD1
j_call: TRBJ1-2
clone_size: -
cdr3_aa: CAISDPRDRGPRYGYTF
cdr3_nt: TGTGCCATCAGTGACCCCCGGGACAGGGGGCCCAGGTATGGCTACACCTTC

v_call: TRBV11-2
d_call: -
j_call: TRBJ1-5
clone_size: -
cdr3_aa: CASSLVVDWPQHF
cdr3_nt: TGTGCCAGCAGCTTAGTTGTGGACTGGCCCCAGCATTTT

v_call: TRBV4-2
d_call: TRBD1
j_call: TRBJ1-5
clone_size: -
cdr3_aa: CASSQDEGQANQPQHF
cdr3_nt: TGTGCCAGCAGCCAAGATGAGGGACAGGCCAATCAGCCCCAGCATTTT

v_call: TRBV5-1
d_call: TRBD1
j_call: TRBJ2-7
clone_size: -
cdr3_aa: CASRHGQGGSEQYF
cdr3_nt: TGCGCCAGCAGACATGGACAGGGTGGTTCCGAGCAGTACTTC

v_call: TRBV24-1
d_call: -
j_call: TRBJ2-5
clone_size: -
cdr3_aa: CATSDVTGLRAETQYF
cdr3_nt: TGTGCCACCAGTGATGTGACAGGCCTCCGGGCGGAGACCCAGTACTTC

v_call: TRBV7-9
d_call: TRBD2
j_call: TRBJ2-2
clone_size: -
cdr3_aa: CASSLVSAGGTGELFF
cdr3_nt: TGTGCCAGCAGCTTAGTATCAGCGGGAGGGACCGGGGAGCTGTTTTTT

v_call: TRBV5-1
d_call: TRBD2
j_call: TRBJ2-7
clone_size: once
cdr3_aa: CASSPDRTSGRAGQYF
cdr3_nt: TGCGCCAGCAGCCCAGATAGGACTAGCGGGAGGGCCGGGCAGTACTTC

v_call: TRBV5-4
d_call: -
j_call: TRBJ2-5
clone_size: -
cdr3_aa: CASSSREGARETQYF
cdr3_nt: TGTGCCAGCAGCTCTCGGGAGGGGGCCCGGGAGACCCAGTACTTC

v_call: TRBV19
d_call: -
j_call: TRBJ2-7
clone_size: -
cdr3_aa: CASSIGTSFLGTTDLGGEQYF
cdr3_nt: TGTGCCAGTAGTATAGGAACCAGCTTCCTGGGGACAACGGACTTAGGAGGTGAGCAGTACTTC

v_call: TRBV18
d_call: TRBD2
j_call: TRBJ2-5
clone_size: -
cdr3_aa: CASSPTSGGGPNETQYF
cdr3_nt: TGTGCCAGCTCACCCACGTCTGGGGGAGGGCCCAATGAGACCCAGTACTTC

v_call: TRBV14
d_call: -
j_call: TRBJ2-7
clone_size: few
cdr3_aa: CASSQNHGISSYEQYF
cdr3_nt: TGTGCCAGCAGCCAAAACCACGGGATTAGCTCCTACGAGCAGTACTTC

v_call: TRBV11-3
d_call: -
j_call: TRBJ2-2
clone_size: -
cdr3_aa: CASSLAPGGVATGELFF
cdr3_nt: TGTGCCAGCAGCTTGGCACCCGGAGGGGTCGCCACCGGGGAGCTGTTTTTT

v_call: TRBV5-6
d_call: TRBD1
j_call: TRBJ1-3
clone_size: -
cdr3_aa: CASSLPGQGARGNTIYF
cdr3_nt: TGTGCCAGCAGCTTGCCGGGACAGGGGGCGCGGGGAAACACCATATATTTT

v_call: TRBV5-1
d_call: -
j_call: TRBJ1-4
clone_size: -
cdr3_aa: CASSLLGEEKLFF
cdr3_nt: TGCGCCAGCAGCTTGTTAGGGGAAGAAAAACTGTTTTTT

v_call: TRBV6-5
d_call: TRBD1
j_call: TRBJ2-7
clone_size: -
cdr3_aa: CASSYSRGQGFYEQYF
cdr3_nt: TGTGCCAGCAGTTACTCGAGGGGACAGGGATTCTACGAGCAGTACTTC

v_call: TRBV29-1
d_call: TRBD2
j_call: TRBJ2-7
clone_size: -
cdr3_aa: CSVTPGLAGEQYF
cdr3_nt: TGCAGCGTTACCCCGGGACTAGCGGGAGAGCAGTACTTC

v_call: TRBV19
d_call: TRBD1
j_call: TRBJ2-7
clone_size: -
cdr3_aa: CASSTTGGPSYEQYF
cdr3_nt: TGTGCCAGTAGTACGACAGGGGGCCCATCCTACGAGCAGTACTTC

v_call: TRBV5-1
d_call: TRBD1
j_call: TRBJ2-7
clone_size: -
cdr3_aa: CASSPNGQGSYEQYF
cdr3_nt: TGCGCCAGCAGCCCTAACGGACAGGGGTCTTACGAGCAGTACTTC

v_call: TRBV7-3
d_call: -
j_call: TRBJ2-2
clone_size: -
cdr3_aa: CASSSPPTRTRNTGELFF
cdr3_nt: TGTGCCAGCAGCTCCCCCCCGACTAGGACAAGGAACACCGGGGAGCTGTTTTTT

v_call: TRBV19
d_call: -
j_call: TRBJ1-5
clone_size: once
cdr3_aa: CASSVLQGLGQPQHF
cdr3_nt: TGTGCCAGTAGTGTACTACAGGGCTTGGGGCAGCCCCAGCATTTT